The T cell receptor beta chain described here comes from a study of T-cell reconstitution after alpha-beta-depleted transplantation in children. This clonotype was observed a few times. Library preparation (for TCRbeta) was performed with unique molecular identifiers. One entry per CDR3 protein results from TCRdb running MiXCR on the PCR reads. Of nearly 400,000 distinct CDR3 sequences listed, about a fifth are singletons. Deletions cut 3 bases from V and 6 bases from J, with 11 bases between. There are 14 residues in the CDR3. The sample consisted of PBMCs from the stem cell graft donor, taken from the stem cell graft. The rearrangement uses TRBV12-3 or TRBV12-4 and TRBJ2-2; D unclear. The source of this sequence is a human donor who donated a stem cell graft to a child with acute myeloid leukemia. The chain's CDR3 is CASSLKGGPGELFF. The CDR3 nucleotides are TGTGCCAGCAGTTTGAAGGGCGGCCCCGGGGAGCTGTTTTTT.